The rows below give T cell receptor beta chains drawn from one sample of a study of CD8 T cells in Susac syndrome. One entry per CDR3 protein results from TCRdb running MiXCR on the immunoSEQ multiplex PCR reads. The table lists roughly 130,000 distinct CDR3 sequences, 90% to 95% of them singletons. Sequencing was performed on CD4+ T cells from PBMCs. These receptors were collected from a human donor in good health. Both conserved end residues are part of each CDR3. The D gene is left open where the match is weak. Size values are once, few and many counts, or a class for expanded clones, and some rows have none.

d_call | clone_size | j_call | v_call | cdr3_aa | cdr3_nt
- | - | TRBJ1-2 | TRBV7-9 | CASSLGRPEGYTF | TGTGCCAGCAGCTTAGGAAGACCCGAGGGCTACACCTTC
- | - | TRBJ2-6 | TRBV12-3/TRBV12-4 | CASSPQRGGAGVLTF | TGTGCCAGCAGTCCGCAACGAGGGGGGGCTGGGGTCCTGACTTTC
- | - | TRBJ1-1 | TRBV29-1 | CSVRTRIGTEAFF | TGCAGCGTCCGGACGCGGATAGGCACTGAAGCTTTCTTT
TRBD1 | - | TRBJ1-5 | TRBV6-1 | CASRDRYNQPQHF | TGTGCCAGCCGGGACAGGTACAATCAGCCCCAGCATTTT
- | - | TRBJ2-2 | TRBV18 | CASSPPSNTGELFF | TGTGCCAGCTCACCGCCCTCGAACACCGGGGAGCTGTTTTTT
- | - | TRBJ2-3 | TRBV7-2 | CASGRAVGVDTQYF | TGTGCCAGCGGACGTGCGGTGGGGGTAGATACGCAGTATTTT
- | - | TRBJ2-7 | TRBV29-1 | CSVQTGDEQYF | TGCAGCGTTCAAACGGGGGACGAGCAGTACTTC
TRBD1 | - | TRBJ2-4 | TRBV12-3/TRBV12-4 | CASSPRDSKNIQYF | TGTGCCAGCAGTCCTCGGGACAGTAAAAACATTCAGTACTTC
TRBD2 | - | TRBJ2-1 | TRBV11-2 | CASSHYGRTGSVLYHEQFF | TGTGCCAGCAGCCACTACGGGAGGACGGGTTCTGTCCTTTACCATGAGCAGTTCTTC
TRBD2 | - | TRBJ2-2 | TRBV7-2 | CASSSGLAGGTGELFF | TGTGCCAGCAGCTCAGGACTAGCGGGAGGGACCGGGGAGCTGTTTTTT
TRBD2 | - | TRBJ2-7 | TRBV12-3/TRBV12-4 | CASSEREYYEQYF | TGTGCCAGCAGCGAGCGGGAATACTACGAGCAGTACTTC
- | - | TRBJ1-1 | TRBV20-1 | CSARAYGRDTEAFF | TGCAGTGCTAGAGCCTATGGGCGAGACACTGAAGCTTTCTTT
TRBD2 | few | TRBJ2-1 | TRBV29-1 | CSVDSTSGRSYNEQFF | TGCAGCGTTGATTCGACTAGCGGGAGATCGTACAATGAGCAGTTCTTC
- | - | TRBJ1-1 | TRBV5-8 | CASSLAADTEAFF | TGTGCCAGCAGCCTGGCAGCGGACACTGAAGCTTTCTTT
- | - | TRBJ2-1 | TRBV7-9 | CASSDSGRFGNEQFF | TGTGCCAGCAGCGACTCGGGACGATTTGGGAATGAGCAGTTCTTC
- | - | TRBJ1-2 | TRBV29-1 | CSVEFWVGRGYTF | TGCAGCGTTGAATTCTGGGTTGGACGGGGCTACACCTTC
- | - | TRBJ2-7 | TRBV7-9 | CASSRTGTPTEIRYEQYF | TGTGCCAGCAGCCGTACCGGGACCCCTACCGAAATACGCTACGAGCAGTACTTC
- | few | TRBJ2-3 | TRBV28 | CASSLGGPDTQYF | TGTGCCAGCAGTTTAGGGGGCCCAGATACGCAGTATTTT
- | - | TRBJ2-6 | TRBV4-1 | CASSRLDSLRAGANVLTF | TGCGCCAGCAGCCGATTGGACAGTCTTCGGGCTGGGGCCAACGTCCTGACTTTC
- | - | TRBJ2-7 | TRBV7-9 | CASSPTNPLEQYF | TGTGCCAGCAGTCCAACCAACCCCCTCGAGCAGTACTTC
TRBD2 | - | TRBJ2-3 | TRBV29-1 | CSGSGTTDTQYF | TGCAGCGGGAGCGGGACCACAGATACGCAGTATTTT
- | once | TRBJ2-1 | TRBV7-8 | CASSLAGGVYNEQFF | TGTGCCAGCAGCTTAGCAGGGGGTGTCTACAATGAGCAGTTCTTC
TRBD1 | - | TRBJ1-5 | TRBV28 | CASSSPTGGDRTQHF | TGTGCCAGCAGTTCGCCGACAGGGGGGGACCGGACCCAGCATTTT
TRBD1 | - | TRBJ2-7 | TRBV10-3 | CAITPGQGSEQYF | TGTGCCATCACCCCGGGACAGGGATCCGAGCAGTACTTC
- | - | TRBJ1-1 | TRBV29-1 | CSAGHQNTEAFF | TGCAGCGCGGGACACCAGAACACTGAAGCTTTCTTT
- | - | TRBJ2-2 | TRBV18 | CASSPLPTQKNTGELFF | TGTGCCAGCTCTCCCCTGCCGACACAGAAGAACACCGGGGAGCTGTTTTTT
TRBD2 | - | TRBJ2-1 | TRBV27 | CASSLGLAGYRPYNEQFF | TGTGCCAGCAGTCTCGGGCTAGCGGGGTACCGCCCATACAATGAGCAGTTCTTC
- | - | TRBJ1-1 | TRBV5-1 | CASSESRHENTEAFF | TGCGCCAGCAGTGAGAGTAGGCACGAGAACACTGAAGCTTTCTTT
- | - | TRBJ2-2 | TRBV7-2 | CASSPEMDGELFF | TGTGCCAGCAGCCCCGAGATGGACGGGGAGCTGTTTTTT
- | - | TRBJ1-5 | TRBV29-1 | CSVAVGESNQPQHF | TGCAGCGTTGCTGTAGGGGAGAGCAATCAGCCCCAGCATTTT
TRBD2 | - | TRBJ2-7 | TRBV4-2 | CASSRIEGLAGAEQYF | TGTGCCAGCAGCCGGATCGAGGGACTAGCGGGAGCCGAGCAGTACTTC
TRBD2 | - | TRBJ2-7 | TRBV14 | CASSQDLDSGRQVEQYF | TGTGCCAGCAGCCAAGATCTCGATAGCGGGAGGCAGGTCGAGCAGTACTTC
TRBD2 | - | TRBJ2-6 | TRBV4-1 | CASSQDLAGASGANVLTF | TGCGCCAGCAGCCAAGATCTAGCGGGGGCCTCTGGGGCCAACGTCCTGACTTTC
TRBD1 | - | TRBJ2-1 | TRBV12-3/TRBV12-4 | CASSQRTGRGHEQFF | TGTGCCAGCAGTCAGCGGACAGGGCGTGGCCATGAGCAGTTCTTC
- | - | TRBJ2-2 | TRBV11-3 | CASSLQTVGTGELFF | TGTGCCAGCAGCTTACAAACCGTTGGGACCGGGGAGCTGTTTTTT
- | - | TRBJ2-3 | TRBV3-1 | CASSQIDTQYF | TGTGCCAGCAGCCAAATAGATACGCAGTATTTT
- | - | TRBJ1-1 | TRBV25-1 | CASSAGTHNTEAFF | TGTGCCAGCAGTGCAGGGACACACAACACTGAAGCTTTCTTT
TRBD2 | - | TRBJ2-7 | TRBV27 | CASSFGTSGIYEQYF | TGTGCCAGCAGTTTTGGGACTAGCGGAATCTACGAGCAGTACTTC
TRBD1 | - | TRBJ2-7 | TRBV19 | CASSPLPTGVVEQYF | TGTGCCAGTAGTCCCCTCCCGACAGGGGTGGTCGAGCAGTACTTC
TRBD1 | - | TRBJ1-5 | TRBV12-3/TRBV12-4 | CASGGQPNQPQHF | TGTGCCAGCGGGGGACAGCCCAATCAGCCCCAGCATTTT
- | - | TRBJ1-2 | TRBV29-1 | CSGQENYGYTF | TGCAGCGGACAGGAGAACTATGGCTACACCTTC
- | - | TRBJ2-1 | TRBV10-2 | CASTQRVGYYNEQFF | TGCGCCAGCACCCAGCGGGTGGGTTACTACAATGAGCAGTTCTTC
TRBD1 | - | TRBJ2-7 | TRBV5-1 | CASSPESGTGYEQYF | TGCGCCAGCAGCCCCGAGTCCGGGACAGGCTACGAGCAGTACTTC
- | - | TRBJ1-2 | TRBV9 | CASSDGVYGYTF | TGTGCCAGCAGCGACGGGGTCTATGGCTACACCTTC
- | once | TRBJ2-2 | TRBV29-1 | CSVGNTGELFF | TGCAGCGTCGGGAACACCGGGGAGCTGTTTTTT
- | - | TRBJ2-4 | TRBV7-2 | CASSLDPGRNIQYF | TGTGCCAGCAGCTTAGACCCGGGGAGAAACATTCAGTACTTC
- | - | TRBJ1-1 | TRBV3-1 | CASSQLGGTEAFF | TGTGCCAGCAGCCAGCTGGGAGGCACTGAAGCTTTCTTT
TRBD1 | - | TRBJ2-7 | TRBV20-1 | CSARPGQPSYEQYF | TGCAGTGCTAGACCGGGACAGCCCTCCTACGAGCAGTACTTC
- | - | TRBJ2-2 | TRBV3-1 | CATGTYVLGGELFF | TGTGCCACCGGGACCTACGTTTTGGGCGGGGAGCTGTTTTTT
TRBD1 | - | TRBJ1-2 | TRBV9 | CASSPRTGRENGYTF | TGTGCCAGCAGCCCGCGGACAGGGAGGGAGAATGGCTACACCTTC
- | - | TRBJ1-5 | TRBV19 | CASKSDRSRYQPQHF | TGTGCCAGCAAATCGGACCGCTCTCGTTATCAGCCCCAGCATTTT
- | few | TRBJ2-3 | TRBV2 | CASSAVDTQYF | TGTGCCAGCAGTGCGGTAGATACGCAGTATTTT
- | - | TRBJ1-5 | TRBV29-1 | CSARTQANQPQHF | TGCAGCGCCCGGACGCAGGCAAATCAGCCCCAGCATTTT
- | - | TRBJ1-3 | TRBV14 | CASSLKIFGEIGNTIYF | TGTGCCAGCAGCCTTAAAATTTTTGGGGAAATTGGAAACACCATATATTTT
TRBD1 | - | TRBJ2-7 | TRBV20-1 | CSARDRTGVYEQYF | TGCAGTGCTAGAGATAGGACAGGGGTCTACGAGCAGTACTTC
- | - | TRBJ2-1 | TRBV29-1 | CSVFSTDYNEQFF | TGCAGCGTATTTTCGACGGACTACAATGAGCAGTTCTTC
- | - | TRBJ2-7 | TRBV16 | CASSEAWSSYEQYF | TGTGCCAGCAGCGAGGCCTGGAGCTCCTACGAGCAGTACTTC
TRBD1 | - | TRBJ1-2 | TRBV2 | CASRRTGGAGHGYTF | TGTGCCAGCAGGAGGACAGGGGGCGCGGGCCATGGCTACACCTTC
- | - | TRBJ1-2 | TRBV28 | CASTGGTTYGYTF | TGTGCCAGCACCGGGGGAACAACCTATGGCTACACCTTC
- | - | TRBJ2-3 | TRBV11-2 | CASSLNSQVTQYF | TGTGCCAGCAGCTTAAACTCGCAAGTCACGCAGTATTTT